The 6 T cell receptor beta chains in this list originate from one sample, sequenced in a study of blood T cell repertoires in COVID-19 (dated by TCRdb to 2020 to 2021). The library was prepared using the immunoSEQ multiplex PCR assay. Held by TCRdb, this immuneACCESS table contains in-frame sequences only and omits some clones. Under half of the omission traces to an unresolved V gene where checked; the cause of the rest is unknown. Across this sample there are about 300,000 clones, with about 90% seen only once. Under 3.5% of the sample rests with the top ten. Sequences were obtained from PBMCs or T cells enriched from blood (not recorded which). Source of these receptors: a woman in her fifties or sixties who had been exposed to COVID-19.

The chain recombines TRBV11-2 with TRBJ2-1; maybe TRBD1 (5 bases). Germline V gives CDR1 SGHAT, CDR2 FQNNGV. The V gene lost 4 bases and the J gene lost 15 bases, with 16 bases spanning the gap. The CDR3 sequence is 12 residues long. In DNA, the CDR3 is TGTGCCAGCAGCTCTAAGGGTATTAGGGGGTTCTTC. It encodes CASSSKGIRGFF.

V usage is TRBV7-9 and J usage is TRBJ2-6; D ambiguous. The ends were cut back, 8 bases at V and 4 bases at J, with 9 bases in the middle. The CDR3 is 13 residues long. In germline, CDR1 is SEHNR, CDR2 FQNEAQ (reference sequence). The DNA for the CDR3 is TGTGCCAGCCACACAGCCGGGGCCAACGTCCTGACTTTC. Its protein product is CASHTAGANVLTF.

This clone appeared once. The chain employs TRBV19 and TRBJ2-7, with D perhaps TRBD2 (6 bases). CDR3 length equals 12 residues. Germline V gene data show CDR1 as LNHDA and CDR2 as SQIVND (reference sequence). V was clipped by 3 bases and J by 7 bases, with 10 bases between them. The CDR3 DNA reads as TGTGCCAGTAGTATTTTCGGGGGAGAGCAGTACTTC. Amino acids: CASSIFGGEQYF.

The chain employs TRBV7-8 and TRBJ1-5; D gene unclear. Trimming stripped 0 bases from V and 7 bases from J, with 7 bases between. The CDR3 contains 13 residues. CDR1 and CDR2 (germline): SGHVS, FQNEAQ. Written as DNA, the CDR3 is TGTGCCAGCAGCTTAGCGAACCTACAGCCCCAGCATTTT. Translating it yields CASSLANLQPQHF.

This sequence joins TRBV7-6 and TRBJ1-6; D remains ambiguous. Germline V gene sequence: CDR1 SGHVS, CDR2 FNYEAQ. The CDR3 is 18 amino acids. Trimming stripped 1 base from V and 1 base from J, with 14 bases between. The CDR3: CASSLERGGVSYNSPLHF. In DNA form, the CDR3 reads TGTGCCAGCAGCTTAGAGCGGGGTGGGGTTTCCTATAATTCACCCCTCCACTTT.

V gene TRBV28 combines with J gene TRBJ2-5; D gene ambiguous. Germline lookup yields CDR1 MDHEN and CDR2 SYDVKM. V lost 7 bases and J lost 5, with 14 bases in between. This CDR3 region has 13 residues. CDR3 residues: CASTASAVETQYF. CDR3 sequence (DNA): TGTGCCAGCACCGCGTCCGCGGTGGAGACCCAGTACTTC. The whole variable domain, filled in from reference TRBV28 and TRBJ2-5, reads DVKVTQSSRYLVKRTGEKVFLECVQDMDHENMFWYRQDPGLGLRLIYFSYDVKMKEKGDIPEGYSVSREKKERFSLILESASTNQTSMYLCASTASAVETQYFGPGTRLLVL.